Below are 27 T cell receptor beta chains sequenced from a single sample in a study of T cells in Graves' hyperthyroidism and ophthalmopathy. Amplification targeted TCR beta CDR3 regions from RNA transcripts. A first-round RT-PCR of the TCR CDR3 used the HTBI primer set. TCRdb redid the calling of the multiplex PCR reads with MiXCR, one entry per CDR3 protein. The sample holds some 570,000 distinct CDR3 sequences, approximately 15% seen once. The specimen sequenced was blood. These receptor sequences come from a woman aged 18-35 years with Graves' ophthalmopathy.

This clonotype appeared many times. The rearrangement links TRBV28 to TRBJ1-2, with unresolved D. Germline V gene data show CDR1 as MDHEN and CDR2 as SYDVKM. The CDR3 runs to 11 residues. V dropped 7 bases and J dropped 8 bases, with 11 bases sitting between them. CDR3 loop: CASTTLGGYTF. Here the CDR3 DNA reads TGTGCCAGCACTACCCTGGGGGGCTACACCTTC.

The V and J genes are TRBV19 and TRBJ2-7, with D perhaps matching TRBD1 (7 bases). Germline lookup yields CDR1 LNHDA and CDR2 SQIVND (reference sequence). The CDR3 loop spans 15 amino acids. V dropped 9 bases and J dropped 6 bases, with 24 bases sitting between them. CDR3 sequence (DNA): TGTGCCAGAGGGGGGATCCCTACAGGGGCGAGCGAGCAGTACTTC. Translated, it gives CARGGIPTGASEQYF.

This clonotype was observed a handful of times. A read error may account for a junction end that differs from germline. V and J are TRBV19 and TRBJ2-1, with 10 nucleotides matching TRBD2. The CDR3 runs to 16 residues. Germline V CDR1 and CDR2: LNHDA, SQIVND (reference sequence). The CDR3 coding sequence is TGTGCCAGTAGTTCGTCAAGCGGGAGGGGGAACAATAAGCAGTTCTTC. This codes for CASSSSSGRGNNKQFF.

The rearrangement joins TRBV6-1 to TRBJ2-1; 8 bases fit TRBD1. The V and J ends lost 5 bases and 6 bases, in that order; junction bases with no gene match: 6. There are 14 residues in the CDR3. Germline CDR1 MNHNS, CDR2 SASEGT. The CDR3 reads CASSMADRGNEQFF. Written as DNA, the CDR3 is TGTGCCAGCAGTATGGCCGACAGGGGCAATGAGCAGTTCTTC.

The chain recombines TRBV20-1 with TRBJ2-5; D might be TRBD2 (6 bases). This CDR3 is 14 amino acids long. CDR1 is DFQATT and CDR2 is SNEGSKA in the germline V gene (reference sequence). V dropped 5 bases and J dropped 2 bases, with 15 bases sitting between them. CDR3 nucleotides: TGCAGTGCTGAGGGACTCCGAGGGCAAGAGACCCAGTACTTC. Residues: CSAEGLRGQETQYF.

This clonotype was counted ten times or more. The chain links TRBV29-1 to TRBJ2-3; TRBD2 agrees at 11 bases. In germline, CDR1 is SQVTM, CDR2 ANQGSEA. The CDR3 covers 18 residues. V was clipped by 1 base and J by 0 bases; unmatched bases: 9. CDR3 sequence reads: CSVEGLAGGPTSTDTQYF. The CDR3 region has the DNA TGCAGCGTTGAAGGGCTAGCGGGAGGTCCCACTAGCACAGATACGCAGTATTTT.

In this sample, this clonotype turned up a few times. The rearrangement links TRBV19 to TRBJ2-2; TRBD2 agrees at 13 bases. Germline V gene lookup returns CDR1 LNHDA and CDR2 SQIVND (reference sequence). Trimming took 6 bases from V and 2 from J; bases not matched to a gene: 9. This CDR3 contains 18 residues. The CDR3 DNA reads TGTGCCAGTAGCCTAAAAACTAGCGGGAGGGCCAACACCGGGGAGCTGTTTTTT. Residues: CASSLKTSGRANTGELFF.

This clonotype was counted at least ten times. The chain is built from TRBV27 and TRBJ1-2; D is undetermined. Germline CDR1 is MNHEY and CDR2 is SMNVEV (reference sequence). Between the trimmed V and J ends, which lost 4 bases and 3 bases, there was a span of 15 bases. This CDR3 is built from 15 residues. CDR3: CASSCLESPDYGYTF. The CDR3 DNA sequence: TGTGCCAGCAGTTGCCTCGAATCACCCGACTATGGCTACACCTTC.

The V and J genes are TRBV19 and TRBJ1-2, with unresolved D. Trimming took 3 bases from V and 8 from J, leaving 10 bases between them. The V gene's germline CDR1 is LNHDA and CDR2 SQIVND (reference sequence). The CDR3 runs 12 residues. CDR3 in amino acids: CASSISLGGYTF. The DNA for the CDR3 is TGTGCCAGTAGTATTAGTCTGGGAGGCTACACCTTC.

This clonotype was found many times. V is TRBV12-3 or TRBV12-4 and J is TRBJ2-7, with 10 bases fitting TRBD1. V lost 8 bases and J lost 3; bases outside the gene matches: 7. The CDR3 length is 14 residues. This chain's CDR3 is CASAPGTGDYEQYF. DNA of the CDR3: TGTGCCAGCGCGCCCGGGACAGGGGACTACGAGCAGTACTTC.

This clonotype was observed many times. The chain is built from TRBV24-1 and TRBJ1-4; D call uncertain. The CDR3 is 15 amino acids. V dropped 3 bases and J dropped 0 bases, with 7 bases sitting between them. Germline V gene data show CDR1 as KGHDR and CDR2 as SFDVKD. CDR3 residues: CATSDPLSTNEKLFF. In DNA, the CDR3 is TGTGCCACCAGTGATCCACTCTCAACTAATGAAAAACTGTTTTTT.

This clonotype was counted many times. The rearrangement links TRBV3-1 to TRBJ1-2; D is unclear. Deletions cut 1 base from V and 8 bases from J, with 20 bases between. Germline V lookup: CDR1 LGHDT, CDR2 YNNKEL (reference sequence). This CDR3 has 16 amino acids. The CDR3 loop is CASSQGYGALNLGYTF. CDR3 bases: TGTGCCAGCAGCCAAGGGTATGGAGCGCTAAATTTGGGCTACACCTTC.

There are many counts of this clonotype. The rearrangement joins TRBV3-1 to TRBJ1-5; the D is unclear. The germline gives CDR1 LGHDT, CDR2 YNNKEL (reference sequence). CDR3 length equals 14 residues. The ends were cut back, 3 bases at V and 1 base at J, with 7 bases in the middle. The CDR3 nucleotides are TGTGCCAGCAGCCATACCTCGAGCAATCAGCCCCAGCATTTT. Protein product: CASSHTSSNQPQHF. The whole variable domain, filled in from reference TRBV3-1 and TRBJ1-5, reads DTAVSQTPKYLVTQMGNDKSIKCEQNLGHDTMYWYKQDSKKFLKIMFSYNNKELIINETVPNRFSPKSPDKAHLNLHINSLELGDSAVYFCASSHTSSNQPQHFGDGTRLSIL.

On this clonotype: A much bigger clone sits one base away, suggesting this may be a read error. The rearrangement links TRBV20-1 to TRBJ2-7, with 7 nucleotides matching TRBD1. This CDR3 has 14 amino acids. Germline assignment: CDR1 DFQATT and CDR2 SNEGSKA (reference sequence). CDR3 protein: CGARGTAKSYEQYF. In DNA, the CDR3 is TGCGGTGCTAGAGGGACAGCCAAGTCCTACGAGCAGTACTTC.

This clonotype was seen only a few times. This chain's CDR3 is CASSLNTNNEQFF. CDR3 nucleotide sequence: TGCGCCAGCAGCTTGAACACGAACAATGAGCAGTTCTTC. The J gene is TRBJ2-1, the V gene TRBV5-1; D remains ambiguous. Germline CDR1 reads SGHRS; CDR2 reads YFSETQ. Trimming removed 1 base at V and 5 bases at J, with 7 bases between. CDR3 size: 13 residues.

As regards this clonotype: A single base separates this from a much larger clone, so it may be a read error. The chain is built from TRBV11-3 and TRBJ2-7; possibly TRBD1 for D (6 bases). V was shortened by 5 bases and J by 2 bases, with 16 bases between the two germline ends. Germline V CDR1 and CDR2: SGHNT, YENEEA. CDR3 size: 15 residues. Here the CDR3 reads CASSLRQDPAYEQYF. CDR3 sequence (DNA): TGTGCCAGCAGCCTCCGACAGGACCCCGCCTACGAGCAGTACTTC.

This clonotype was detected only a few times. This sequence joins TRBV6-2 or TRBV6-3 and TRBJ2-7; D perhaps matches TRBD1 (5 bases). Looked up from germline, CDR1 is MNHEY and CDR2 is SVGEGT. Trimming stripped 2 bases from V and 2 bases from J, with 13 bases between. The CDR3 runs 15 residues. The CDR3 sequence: CASSYGHEDTYEQYF. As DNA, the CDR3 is TGTGCCAGCAGTTACGGACATGAAGACACCTACGAGCAGTACTTC.

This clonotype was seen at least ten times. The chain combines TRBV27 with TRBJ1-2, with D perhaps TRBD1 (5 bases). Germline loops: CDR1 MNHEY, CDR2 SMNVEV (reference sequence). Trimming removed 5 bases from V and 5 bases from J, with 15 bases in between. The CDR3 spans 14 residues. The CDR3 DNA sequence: TGTGCCAGCAGTGGGGGTGGTCCGACTTATGGCTACACCTTC. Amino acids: CASSGGGPTYGYTF.

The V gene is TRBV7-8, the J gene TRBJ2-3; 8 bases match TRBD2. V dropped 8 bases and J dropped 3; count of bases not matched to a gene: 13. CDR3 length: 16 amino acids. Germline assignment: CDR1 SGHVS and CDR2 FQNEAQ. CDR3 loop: CASAKPPGLGTDTQYF. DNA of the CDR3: TGTGCCAGCGCCAAACCCCCGGGACTAGGGACAGATACGCAGTATTTT.

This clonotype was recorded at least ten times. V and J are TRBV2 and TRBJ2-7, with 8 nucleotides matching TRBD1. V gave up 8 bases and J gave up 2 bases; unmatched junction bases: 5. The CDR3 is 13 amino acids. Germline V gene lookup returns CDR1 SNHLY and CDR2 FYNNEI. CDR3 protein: CASGGTGPYEQYF. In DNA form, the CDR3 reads TGTGCCAGCGGTGGGACAGGTCCCTACGAGCAGTACTTC.

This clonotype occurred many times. The DNA for the CDR3 is TGTGCCAGCAGTTCCGGGACTAGCGGGAGCGAGCAGTACTTC. Amino acids: CASSSGTSGSEQYF. The chain is built from TRBV2 and TRBJ2-7; the match to TRBD2 covers 14 bases. CDR1 and CDR2 from the germline V gene are SNHLY and FYNNEI. This CDR3 has 14 amino acids. The junction had 3 bases not matched to a gene; V was cut back by 5 bases and J by 6 bases.

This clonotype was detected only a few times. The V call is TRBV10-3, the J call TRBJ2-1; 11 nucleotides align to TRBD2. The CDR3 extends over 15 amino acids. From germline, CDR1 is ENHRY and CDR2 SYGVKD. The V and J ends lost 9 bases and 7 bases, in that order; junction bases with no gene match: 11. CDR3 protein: CAIGQTSGKSNEQFF. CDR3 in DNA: TGTGCCATTGGGCAGACTAGCGGGAAGTCAAATGAGCAGTTCTTC.

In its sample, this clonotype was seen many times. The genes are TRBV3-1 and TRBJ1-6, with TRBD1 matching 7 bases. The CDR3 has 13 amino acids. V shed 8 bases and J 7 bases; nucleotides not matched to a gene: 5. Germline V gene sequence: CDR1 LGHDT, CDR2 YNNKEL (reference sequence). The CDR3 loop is CASGAGGNSPLHF. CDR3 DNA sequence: TGTGCCAGCGGGGCAGGGGGAAATTCACCCCTCCACTTT.

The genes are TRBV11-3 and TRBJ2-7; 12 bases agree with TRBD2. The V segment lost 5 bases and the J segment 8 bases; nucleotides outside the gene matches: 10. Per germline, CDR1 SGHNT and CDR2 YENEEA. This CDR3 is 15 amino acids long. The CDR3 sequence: CASSTNRLAGAQQYF. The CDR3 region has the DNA TGTGCCAGCAGCACCAACCGACTAGCGGGAGCTCAGCAGTACTTC.

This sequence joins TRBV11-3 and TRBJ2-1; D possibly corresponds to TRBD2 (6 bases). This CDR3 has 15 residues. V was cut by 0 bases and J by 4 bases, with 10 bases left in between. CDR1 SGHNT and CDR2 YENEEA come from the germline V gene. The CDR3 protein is CASSLDPAGYNEQFF. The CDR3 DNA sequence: TGTGCCAGCAGCTTAGATCCTGCGGGATACAATGAGCAGTTCTTC.

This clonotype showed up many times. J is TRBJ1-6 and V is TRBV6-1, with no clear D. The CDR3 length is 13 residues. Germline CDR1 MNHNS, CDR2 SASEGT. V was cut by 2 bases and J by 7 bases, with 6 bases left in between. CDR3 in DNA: TGTGCCAGCAGTGAAAAACAGAATTCACCCCTCCACTTT. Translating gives CASSEKQNSPLHF.

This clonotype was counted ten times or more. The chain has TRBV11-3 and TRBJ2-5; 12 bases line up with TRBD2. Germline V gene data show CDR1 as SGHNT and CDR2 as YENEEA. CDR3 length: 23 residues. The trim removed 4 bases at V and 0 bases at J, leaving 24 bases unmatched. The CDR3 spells CASSSLTLGLAGTFSGHQETQYF. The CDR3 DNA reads TGTGCCAGCAGCTCCCTAACCCTGGGACTAGCGGGCACCTTCAGCGGGCACCAAGAGACCCAGTACTTC.